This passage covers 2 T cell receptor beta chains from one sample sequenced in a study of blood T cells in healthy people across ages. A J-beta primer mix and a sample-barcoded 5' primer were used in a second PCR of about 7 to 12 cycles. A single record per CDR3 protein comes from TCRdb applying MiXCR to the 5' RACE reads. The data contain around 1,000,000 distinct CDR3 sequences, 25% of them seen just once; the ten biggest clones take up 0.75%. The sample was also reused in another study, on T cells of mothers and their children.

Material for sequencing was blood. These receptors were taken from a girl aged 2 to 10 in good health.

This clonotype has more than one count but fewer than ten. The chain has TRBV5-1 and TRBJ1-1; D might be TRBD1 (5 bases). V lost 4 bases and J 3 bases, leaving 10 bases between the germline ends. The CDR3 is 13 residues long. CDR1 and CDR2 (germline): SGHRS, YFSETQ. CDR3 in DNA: TGCGCCAGCAGCCACTTGGGGGACACTGAAGCTTTCTTT. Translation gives CASSHLGDTEAFF.

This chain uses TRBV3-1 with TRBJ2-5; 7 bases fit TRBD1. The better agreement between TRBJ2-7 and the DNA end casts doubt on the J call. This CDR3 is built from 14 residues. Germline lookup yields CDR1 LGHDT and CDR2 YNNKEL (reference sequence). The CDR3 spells CASSHTTGVGEQYF. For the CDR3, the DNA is TGTGCCAGCAGCCATACTACAGGGGTCGGCGAGCAGTACTTC.